Below are 28 T cell receptor beta chains sequenced from a single sample in a study of CD8 T cells in Susac syndrome. Reverse transcription of about 0.45 to 1 ug RNA was performed with random hexamers. TCRdb passed the immunoSEQ multiplex PCR reads through MiXCR, listing each CDR3 protein once. The profile shows about 140,000 distinct CDR3 sequences, approximately 95% of them singletons. Material for sequencing was CD4+ T cells from PBMCs. Receptors were obtained from a human donor with Susac syndrome.

The chain is built from TRBV2 and TRBJ2-2, with D possibly called TRBD1 or TRBD2 (5 bases each). The V end was cut by 7 bases, the J end by 4 bases, with 19 bases between. Germline CDR1 is SNHLY and CDR2 is FYNNEI. The CDR3 extends over 16 amino acids. The DNA for the CDR3 is TGTGCCAGCACCCCTTCGGGACGGACGATCACCGGGGAGCTGTTTTTT. Translating it yields CASTPSGRTITGELFF. The variable domain in full, completed from reference TRBV2 and TRBJ2-2, reads EPEVTQTPSHQVTQMGQEVILRCVPISNHLYFYWYRQILGQKVEFLVSFYNNEISEKSEIFDDQFSVERPDGSNFTLKIRSTKLEDSAMYFCASTPSGRTITGELFFGEGSRLTVL.

This chain connects TRBV7-9 to TRBJ1-6; D not certain. Germline CDR1 is SEHNR and CDR2 is FQNEAQ (reference sequence). V was clipped by 1 base and J by 11 bases, with 9 bases between them. The CDR3 sequence is 13 residues long. The CDR3 protein is CASSLEVAAPLHF. The CDR3 DNA is TGTGCCAGCAGCTTAGAGGTAGCCGCACCCCTCCACTTT.

V usage is TRBV28 and J usage is TRBJ2-6, with a possible D match to TRBD1 (6 bases). Germline V gene lookup returns CDR1 MDHEN and CDR2 SYDVKM. V lost 5 bases and J 2 bases, leaving 10 bases between the germline ends. The CDR3 extends over 15 amino acids. The CDR3 reads CASSRTGPGANVLTF. CDR3 bases: TGTGCCAGCAGTCGCACAGGGCCTGGGGCCAACGTCCTGACTTTC.

This clonotype showed up just a few times. The chain uses TRBV30 and TRBJ2-7; D possibly matches TRBD1 or TRBD2 (5 bases each). Germline values: CDR1 GTSNPN, CDR2 SVGIG (reference sequence). The CDR3 loop spans 13 amino acids. V was shortened by 0 bases and J by 3 bases, with 9 bases between the two germline ends. The CDR3, as DNA: TGTGCCTGGAGTGTGCAGGGACGCTACGAGCAGTACTTC. Its translation is CAWSVQGRYEQYF. Supplemented by reference TRBV30 and TRBJ2-7, the full variable domain reads SQTIHQWPATLVQPVGSPLSLECTVEGTSNPNLYWYRQAAGRGLQLLFYSVGIGQISSEVPQNLSASRPQDRQFILSSKKLLLSDSGFYLCAWSVQGRYEQYFGPGTRLTVT.

This clonotype is a singleton in its sample. The chain is built from TRBV11-2 and TRBJ1-1, with TRBD1 identical over 7 bases. With V trimmed by 4 bases and J by 1 base, 6 bases remained unmatched. This CDR3 region has 15 residues. The germline CDR1 and CDR2 sequences are SGHAT and FQNNGV. The DNA for the CDR3 is TGTGCCAGCAGCTCGGGACAGCCATCGAACACTGAAGCTTTCTTT. Translation: CASSSGQPSNTEAFF.

This sequence joins TRBV30 and TRBJ2-5, with no clear D. This CDR3 has 12 amino acids. With 1 base removed from V and 8 bases from J, the gap between germline ends came to 11 bases. Germline V lookup: CDR1 GTSNPN, CDR2 SVGIG (reference sequence). CDR3 amino acids: CAWSGVVLTQYF. In DNA form, the CDR3 reads TGTGCCTGGAGTGGCGTTGTCCTAACCCAGTACTTC.

Here the CDR3 reads CSVRLTGSYNEQFF. CDR3 sequence (DNA): TGCAGCGTTCGGCTAACGGGGTCCTACAATGAGCAGTTCTTC. V gene TRBV29-1 combines with J gene TRBJ2-1; possibly TRBD2 for D (5 bases). V was shortened by 5 bases and J by 1 base, with 12 bases between the two germline ends. The CDR3 sequence is 14 residues long. CDR1 and CDR2 (germline): SQVTM, ANQGSEA.

The chain couples TRBV11-2 to TRBJ2-2; tentative D call: TRBD2 (5 bases). V lost 5 bases to trimming and J lost 2 bases, with 15 bases between them. There are 16 residues in the CDR3. Germline V gives CDR1 SGHAT, CDR2 FQNNGV. For the CDR3, the DNA is TGTGCCAGCAGCCACGCCGGGATTCCCAACACCGGGGAGCTGTTTTTT. Amino acids: CASSHAGIPNTGELFF. The whole variable domain, filled in from reference TRBV11-2 and TRBJ2-2, reads EAGVAQSPRYKIIEKRQSVAFWCNPISGHATLYWYQQILGQGPKLLIQFQNNGVVDDSQLPKDRFSAERLKGVDSTLKIQPAKLEDSAVYLCASSHAGIPNTGELFFGEGSRLTVL.

V gene TRBV20-1 combines with J gene TRBJ1-6, with 11 bases fitting TRBD1. V lost 5 bases, J lost 9 bases, and 9 bases stayed unmatched. From germline, CDR1 is DFQATT and CDR2 SNEGSKA (reference sequence). The CDR3 contains 15 residues. This CDR3 is CSASLGDRGTSPLHF. Here the CDR3 DNA reads TGCAGTGCTTCTCTCGGGGACAGGGGGACTTCACCCCTCCACTTT.

The CDR3, as DNA: TGCGCCAGCAGCTCCAGCGGACAGGGGGAAGAGACCCAGTACTTC. Amino acid sequence: CASSSSGQGEETQYF. V gene TRBV5-1 combines with J gene TRBJ2-5, with 10 bases aligning to TRBD1. The ends lost 3 bases at V and 3 bases at J; junction bases unmatched: 5. CDR1 and CDR2 from the germline V gene are SGHRS and YFSETQ. The CDR3 is made up of 15 amino acids.

This rearrangement joins TRBV2 to TRBJ2-5; a possible D gene is TRBD1 (6 bases). The CDR3 is 14 amino acids. CDR1 and CDR2 (germline): SNHLY, FYNNEI. V was clipped by 11 bases and J by 5 bases, with 21 bases between them. The CDR3 is CALGLTGYRETQYF. CDR3 coding DNA: TGTGCCCTCGGCTTAACAGGGTATAGGGAGACCCAGTACTTC.

The rearrangement uses TRBV2 and TRBJ2-5, with TRBD2 as a possible D gene (5 bases). Germline V CDR1 and CDR2: SNHLY, FYNNEI. Trimming removed 2 bases at V and 5 bases at J, with 12 bases between. The CDR3 runs 14 residues. The CDR3 DNA follows: TGTGCCAGCAGTGAATATTCTAGCTCTGAGACCCAGTACTTC. This sequence encodes CASSEYSSSETQYF. The whole variable domain, remainder taken from reference TRBV2 and TRBJ2-5, is EPEVTQTPSHQVTQMGQEVILRCVPISNHLYFYWYRQILGQKVEFLVSFYNNEISEKSEIFDDQFSVERPDGSNFTLKIRSTKLEDSAMYFCASSEYSSSETQYFGPGTRLLVL.

This rearrangement joins TRBV29-1 to TRBJ1-1; 8 bases are a match to TRBD1. CDR3 length: 13 residues. Germline CDR1 and CDR2: SQVTM and ANQGSEA. The V and J ends lost 6 bases and 5 bases, in that order; junction bases with no gene match: 8. The CDR3 DNA reads TGCAGCGTGAAAGACAGGGGAAAAACTGAAGCTTTCTTT. Its protein is CSVKDRGKTEAFF. The full variable domain, completed using reference TRBV29-1 and TRBJ1-1, is SAVISQKPSRDICQRGTSLTIQCQVDSQVTMMFWYRQQPGQSLTLIATANQGSEATYESGFVIDKFPISRPNLTFSTLTVSNMSPEDSSIYLCSVKDRGKTEAFFGQGTRLTVV.

The chain employs TRBV20-1 and TRBJ1-2; 7 bases match TRBD1. V dropped 6 bases and J dropped 5; count of bases not matched to a gene: 9. The germline gives CDR1 DFQATT, CDR2 SNEGSKA (reference sequence). This CDR3 has 13 residues. CDR3 residues: CSARPPGQYGYTF. DNA of the CDR3: TGCAGTGCAAGACCTCCGGGACAGTATGGCTACACCTTC.

The chain employs TRBV20-1 and TRBJ2-3, with 8 bases fitting TRBD2. Trimming at V came to 3 bases and at J to 5 bases, leaving 10 bases not matched to a gene. This CDR3 contains 15 residues. Germline CDR1 is DFQATT and CDR2 is SNEGSKA (reference sequence). CDR3 nucleotide sequence: TGCAGTGCTAGTAATGGCGGGGGGCCCGGAGATACGCAGTATTTT. It yields the protein CSASNGGGPGDTQYF.

The rearrangement uses TRBV30 and TRBJ1-1; the D gene is possibly TRBD1 (5 bases). The V gene lost 0 bases and the J gene lost 1 base, with 24 bases spanning the gap. CDR3 length equals 19 residues. Germline V CDR1 and CDR2: GTSNPN, SVGIG (reference sequence). CDR3 region: CAWSVALGRVGTQNTEAFF. The CDR3 nucleotides read TGTGCCTGGAGTGTAGCATTGGGCAGGGTGGGGACCCAGAACACTGAAGCTTTCTTT.

This sequence joins TRBV28 and TRBJ2-2, with D perhaps TRBD1 (5 bases). The CDR3 is made up of 14 amino acids. Germline CDR1 and CDR2: MDHEN and SYDVKM. Trimming left V 6 bases short and J 1 base short, with 9 bases between. The CDR3 here is CASSPGKNTGELFF. In DNA, the CDR3 is TGTGCCAGCAGCCCAGGGAAGAACACCGGGGAGCTGTTTTTT.

CDR3 protein: CASSQDTRGGGRAYEQYF. The CDR3 region has the DNA TGTGCCAGCAGCCAAGATACCCGTGGGGGCGGGAGGGCTTACGAGCAGTACTTC. The V and J genes are TRBV4-2 and TRBJ2-7; 9 nucleotides line up with TRBD2. There are 18 residues in the CDR3. Germline lookup yields CDR1 LGHNA and CDR2 YNFKEQ. J gave up 4 bases and V 0 bases, and 13 bases lay outside the gene matches.

The chain carries TRBV7-2 and TRBJ2-1, with D possibly matching TRBD1 (6 bases). The CDR3 length is 15 residues. V lost 4 bases and J 2 bases, leaving 12 bases between the germline ends. Germline V gene lookup returns CDR1 SGHTA and CDR2 FQGNSA. This CDR3 is CASSSQGIAYNEQFF. DNA for the CDR3: TGTGCCAGCAGCTCACAGGGAATTGCCTACAATGAGCAGTTCTTC.

The chain is built from TRBV27 and TRBJ2-7, with 10 bases that match TRBD2. The CDR3 is 15 amino acids. Per the germline V gene, CDR1 is MNHEY and CDR2 is SMNVEV (reference sequence). V trimming: 7 bases; J trimming: 3 bases; junction bases outside the gene matches: 9. The CDR3 protein is CASTLAGGGNYEQYF. The CDR3 region has the DNA TGTGCCAGCACGTTAGCGGGAGGCGGTAACTACGAGCAGTACTTC.

CDR3: CASSQGLTQYF. DNA of the CDR3: TGTGCCAGCAGCCAGGGGCTGACCCAGTACTTC. V and J are TRBV14 and TRBJ2-5, with D possibly being TRBD1 (5 bases). V lost 3 bases and J 7 bases, leaving 6 bases between the germline ends. This CDR3 spans 11 amino acids. Germline V gives CDR1 SGHDN, CDR2 FVKESK.

The chain couples TRBV12-3 or TRBV12-4 to TRBJ2-3; 7 bases agree with TRBD2. Trimming cost V 5 bases and J 2 bases; bases outside gene matches: 7. The CDR3 covers 15 residues. The CDR3 here is CASSRSGANTDTQYF. CDR3 sequence (DNA): TGTGCCAGCAGTCGGAGCGGGGCGAACACAGATACGCAGTATTTT.

This clonotype was seen only a few times. This sequence joins TRBV6-1 and TRBJ2-7; TRBD2 matches at 15 bases. Germline assignment: CDR1 MNHNS and CDR2 SASEGT. J lost 2 bases, V lost 4 bases, and 0 bases had no gene match. The CDR3 sequence is 15 residues long. This CDR3 is CASSGTSGRAYEQYF. CDR3 in DNA: TGTGCCAGCAGTGGGACTAGCGGGAGGGCCTACGAGCAGTACTTC.

The V gene is TRBV11-1, the J gene TRBJ2-7, with D possibly being TRBD2 (6 bases). The V and J ends lost 1 base and 7 bases respectively, with 17 bases between them. Germline V gene data show CDR1 as SGHAT and CDR2 as FQDESV (reference sequence). CDR3 length equals 15 residues. In DNA, the CDR3 is TGTGCCAGCAGCTTAGAGATGCGGACTATGAAGGAGCAGTACTTC. Its translation: CASSLEMRTMKEQYF.

The chain uses TRBV3-1 and TRBJ2-1; TRBD2 agrees at 8 bases. In germline, CDR1 is LGHDT, CDR2 YNNKEL (reference sequence). V shed 4 bases, J shed 7 bases, and the junction held 9 bases outside the gene matches. CDR3 length equals 15 residues. The CDR3 DNA is TGTGCCAGCAGCCCCCGGGGGGGCAAAGGGAATGAGCAGTTCTTC. Amino acid sequence: CASSPRGGKGNEQFF.

This clonotype was seen only once. The rearrangement uses TRBV30 and TRBJ2-5; TRBD1 is a possible D gene (6 bases). This CDR3 is 13 amino acids long. V was shortened by 3 bases and J by 4 bases, with 12 bases between the two germline ends. Germline-derived CDR1 and CDR2 are GTSNPN and SVGIG (reference sequence). The CDR3 protein is CAWSTGYGETQYF. The CDR3 DNA is TGTGCCTGGAGCACAGGGTACGGAGAGACCCAGTACTTC.

This clonotype was detected only once. The chain has TRBV30 and TRBJ2-1; a weak D match, TRBD1 (7 bases). CDR3 length equals 15 residues. From germline, CDR1 is GTSNPN and CDR2 SVGIG (reference sequence). Deletions cut 4 bases from V and 6 bases from J, with 19 bases between. The CDR3 bases are TGTGCCTGGACCAAGGCCATCCAGGGGGGCAATGAGCAGTTCTTC. Amino acids: CAWTKAIQGGNEQFF.

The gene calls are TRBV30 and TRBJ2-6; D is undetermined. In germline, CDR1 is GTSNPN, CDR2 SVGIG (reference sequence). CDR3 size: 14 residues. V gave up 3 bases and J gave up 0 bases, with 6 bases separating them. The DNA for the CDR3 is TGTGCCTGGAGCTCTTCCTCTGGGGCCAACGTCCTGACTTTC. Translation: CAWSSSSGANVLTF.